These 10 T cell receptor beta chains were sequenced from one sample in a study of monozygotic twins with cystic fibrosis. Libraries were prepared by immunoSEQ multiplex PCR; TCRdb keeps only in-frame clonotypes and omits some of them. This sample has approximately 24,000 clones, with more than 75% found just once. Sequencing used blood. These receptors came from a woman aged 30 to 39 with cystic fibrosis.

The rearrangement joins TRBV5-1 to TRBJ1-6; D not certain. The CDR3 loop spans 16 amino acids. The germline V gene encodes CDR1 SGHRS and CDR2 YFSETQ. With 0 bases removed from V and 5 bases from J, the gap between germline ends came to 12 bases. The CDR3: CASSLGADRNNSPLHF. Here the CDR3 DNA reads TGCGCCAGCAGCTTGGGGGCAGATAGGAATAATTCACCCCTCCACTTT.

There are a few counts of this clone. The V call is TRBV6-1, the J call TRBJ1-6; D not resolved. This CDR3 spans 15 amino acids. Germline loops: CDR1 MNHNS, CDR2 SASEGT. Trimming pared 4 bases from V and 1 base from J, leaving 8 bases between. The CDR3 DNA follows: TGTGCCAGCAGTGTTGTGGGATCCTATAATTCACCCCTCCACTTT. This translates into CASSVVGSYNSPLHF.

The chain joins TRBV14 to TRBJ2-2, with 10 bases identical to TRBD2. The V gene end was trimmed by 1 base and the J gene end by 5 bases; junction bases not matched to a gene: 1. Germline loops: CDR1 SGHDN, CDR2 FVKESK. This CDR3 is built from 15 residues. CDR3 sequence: CASSQVSGGTGELFF. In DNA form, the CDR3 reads TGTGCCAGCAGCCAAGTTAGCGGGGGGACCGGGGAGCTGTTTTTT.

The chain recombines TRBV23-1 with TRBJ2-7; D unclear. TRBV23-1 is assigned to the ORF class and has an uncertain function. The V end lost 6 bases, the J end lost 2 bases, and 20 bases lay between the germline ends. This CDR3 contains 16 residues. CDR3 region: CASRLVGEWKTYEQYF. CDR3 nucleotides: TGCGCCAGCAGACTCGTTGGGGAATGGAAAACCTACGAGCAGTACTTC.

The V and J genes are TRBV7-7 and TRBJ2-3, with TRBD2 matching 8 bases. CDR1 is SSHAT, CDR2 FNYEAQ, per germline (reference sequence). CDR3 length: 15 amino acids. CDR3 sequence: CATSAGLASTDTQYF. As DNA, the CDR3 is TGTGCTACCTCTGCCGGACTAGCTAGCACAGATACGCAGTATTTT.

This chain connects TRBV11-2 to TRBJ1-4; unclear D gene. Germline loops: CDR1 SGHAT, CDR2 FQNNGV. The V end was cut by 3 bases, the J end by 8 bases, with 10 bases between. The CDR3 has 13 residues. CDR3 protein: CASSFGRAEKLFF. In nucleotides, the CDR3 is TGTGCCAGCAGCTTCGGCCGAGCGGAAAAACTGTTTTTT.

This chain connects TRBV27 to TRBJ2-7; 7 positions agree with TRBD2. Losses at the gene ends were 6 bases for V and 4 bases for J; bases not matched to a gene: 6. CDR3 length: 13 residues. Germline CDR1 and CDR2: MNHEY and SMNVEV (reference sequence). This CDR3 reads CASSFGGGYEQYF. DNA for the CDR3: TGTGCCAGCAGCTTTGGGGGGGGGTACGAGCAGTACTTC.

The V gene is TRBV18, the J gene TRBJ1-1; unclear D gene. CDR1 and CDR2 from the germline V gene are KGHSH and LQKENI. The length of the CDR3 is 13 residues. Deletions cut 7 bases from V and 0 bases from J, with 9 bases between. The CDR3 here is CASLYRVNTEAFF. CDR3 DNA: TGTGCCAGCTTATACCGGGTGAACACTGAAGCTTTCTTT.

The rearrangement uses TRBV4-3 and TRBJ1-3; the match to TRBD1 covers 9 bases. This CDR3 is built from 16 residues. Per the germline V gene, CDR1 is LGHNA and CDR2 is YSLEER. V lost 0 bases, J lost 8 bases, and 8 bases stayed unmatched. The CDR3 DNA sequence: TGCGCCAGCAGCCAAGAAACAGGGGGCGAGTTAGACACCATATATTTT. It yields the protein CASSQETGGELDTIYF.

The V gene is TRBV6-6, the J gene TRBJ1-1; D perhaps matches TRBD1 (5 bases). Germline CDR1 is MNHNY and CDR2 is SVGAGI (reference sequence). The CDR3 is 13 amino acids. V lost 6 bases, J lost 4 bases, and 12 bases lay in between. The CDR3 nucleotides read TGTGCCAGCAGATTGGACATTGCCACTGAAGCTTTCTTT. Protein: CASRLDIATEAFF.